This T cell receptor beta chain was sequenced during a study of breast tumors, draining lymph nodes, adjacent tissues. Axillary draining lymph nodes of breast cancer patients supplied the node samples. The CDR3 has 14 amino acids. Germline CDR1 is SEHNR and CDR2 is FQNEAQ (reference sequence). V lost 4 bases and J lost 6, with 13 bases in between. MiXCR, run by TCRdb on the multiplex PCR reads, gives a single entry per CDR3 protein. The table records some 97,000 distinct CDR3 sequences, around 20% of them present only once. Whole-study findings and limits: That most tumor T cells come from lymph nodes remained unproven. Tumors had less TCR diversity than lymph nodes, more than nontumor tissue.

This clonotype has at least ten counts. The antigen is unknown. The sequenced sample was axillary lymph node tissue. The TCR comes from a female donor with breast cancer. Some clones in this sample may be carry-over from other donors' samples. The chain recombines TRBV7-9 with TRBJ2-1, with D possibly matching TRBD1 (5 bases). The CDR3 spells CASSSLPRGNEQFF. The CDR3 DNA reads as TGTGCCAGCAGCTCACTACCAAGGGGCAATGAGCAGTTCTTC.